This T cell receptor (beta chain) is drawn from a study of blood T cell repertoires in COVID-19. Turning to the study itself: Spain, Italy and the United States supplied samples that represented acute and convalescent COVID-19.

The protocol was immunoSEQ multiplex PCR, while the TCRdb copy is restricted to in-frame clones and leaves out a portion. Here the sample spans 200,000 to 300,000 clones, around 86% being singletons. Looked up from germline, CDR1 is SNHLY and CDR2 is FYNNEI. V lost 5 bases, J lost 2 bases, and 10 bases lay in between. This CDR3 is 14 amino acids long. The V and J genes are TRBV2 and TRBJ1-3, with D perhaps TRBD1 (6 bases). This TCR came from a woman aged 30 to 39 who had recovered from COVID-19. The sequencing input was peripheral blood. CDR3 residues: CASSITGTGNTIYF. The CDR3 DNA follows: TGTGCCAGCAGTATTACAGGGACTGGAAACACCATATATTTT. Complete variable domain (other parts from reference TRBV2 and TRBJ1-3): EPEVTQTPSHQVTQMGQEVILRCVPISNHLYFYWYRQILGQKVEFLVSFYNNEISEKSEIFDDQFSVERPDGSNFTLKIRSTKLEDSAMYFCASSITGTGNTIYFGEGSWLTVV.